Listed here is a single T cell receptor (beta chain). The data derive from a study of blood T cells in healthy people across ages. Combining a sample-barcoded 5' primer with a J-beta primer mix, a second PCR ran for roughly 6 to 11 cycles. TCRdb called the 5' RACE reads again in MiXCR, with one record for every CDR3 protein. The repertoire has under 800,000 distinct CDR3 sequences, roughly 43% of them found once; the top ten carry around 20%. The study recruited healthy Caucasian donors from Russia who were aged about 6 to 95. Each donor gave 9 to 10 milliliters of peripheral blood. Germline V CDR1 and CDR2: DFQATT, SNEGSKA (reference sequence). Trimming stripped 3 bases from V and 3 bases from J, with 18 bases between. The CDR3 is 16 amino acids.

The chain employs TRBV20-1 and TRBJ1-5, with D unresolved. This clonotype was sampled from a woman aged 55 to 70 in good health. Sequenced: blood. DNA for the CDR3: TGCAGTGCTAGGGACCCCCAGGCGCCTAACAATCAGCCCCAGCATTTT. Translating gives CSARDPQAPNNQPQHF.